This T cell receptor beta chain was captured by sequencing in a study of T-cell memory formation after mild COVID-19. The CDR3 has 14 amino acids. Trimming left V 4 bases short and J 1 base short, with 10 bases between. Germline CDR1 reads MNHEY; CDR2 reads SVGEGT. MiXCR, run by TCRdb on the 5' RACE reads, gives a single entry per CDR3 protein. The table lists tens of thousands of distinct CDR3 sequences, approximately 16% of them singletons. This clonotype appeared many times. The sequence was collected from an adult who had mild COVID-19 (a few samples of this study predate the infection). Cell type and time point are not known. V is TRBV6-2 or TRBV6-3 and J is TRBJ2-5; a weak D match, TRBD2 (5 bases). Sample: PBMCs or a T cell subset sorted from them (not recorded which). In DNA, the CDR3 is TGTGCCAGCAGTTTGGCTAGCCGCCAAGAGACCCAGTACTTC. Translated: CASSLASRQETQYF.